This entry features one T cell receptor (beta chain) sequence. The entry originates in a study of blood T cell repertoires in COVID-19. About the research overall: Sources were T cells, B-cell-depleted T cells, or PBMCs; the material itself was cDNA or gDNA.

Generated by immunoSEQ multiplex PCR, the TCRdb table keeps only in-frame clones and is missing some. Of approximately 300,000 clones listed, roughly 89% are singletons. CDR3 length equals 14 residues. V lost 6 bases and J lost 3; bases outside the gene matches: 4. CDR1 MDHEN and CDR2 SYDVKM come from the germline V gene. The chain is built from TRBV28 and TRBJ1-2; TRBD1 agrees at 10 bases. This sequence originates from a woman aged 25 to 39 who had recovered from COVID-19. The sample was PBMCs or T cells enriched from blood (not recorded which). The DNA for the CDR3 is TGTGCCAGCAGAGTGACAGGGGGCGACTATGGCTACACCTTC. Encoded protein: CASRVTGGDYGYTF.